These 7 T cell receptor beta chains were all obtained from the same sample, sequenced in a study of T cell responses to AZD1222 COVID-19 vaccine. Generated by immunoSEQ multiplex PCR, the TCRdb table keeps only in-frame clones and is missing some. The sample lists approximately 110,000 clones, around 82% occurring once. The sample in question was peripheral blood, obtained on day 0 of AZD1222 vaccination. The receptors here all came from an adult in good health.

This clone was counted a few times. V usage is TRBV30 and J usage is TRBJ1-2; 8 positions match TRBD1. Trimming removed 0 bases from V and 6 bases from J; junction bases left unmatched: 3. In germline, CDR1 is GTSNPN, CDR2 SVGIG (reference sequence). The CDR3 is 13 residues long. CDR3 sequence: CAWSVSGGHGYTF. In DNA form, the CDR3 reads TGTGCCTGGAGTGTCTCAGGGGGCCATGGCTACACCTTC.

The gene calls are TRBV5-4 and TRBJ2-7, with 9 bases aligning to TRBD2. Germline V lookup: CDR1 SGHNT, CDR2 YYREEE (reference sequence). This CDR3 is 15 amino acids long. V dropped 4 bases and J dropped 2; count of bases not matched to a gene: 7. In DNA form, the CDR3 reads TGTGCCAGCAGCCCAAAGCGGGGGGCTACCTACGAGCAGTACTTC. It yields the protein CASSPKRGATYEQYF.

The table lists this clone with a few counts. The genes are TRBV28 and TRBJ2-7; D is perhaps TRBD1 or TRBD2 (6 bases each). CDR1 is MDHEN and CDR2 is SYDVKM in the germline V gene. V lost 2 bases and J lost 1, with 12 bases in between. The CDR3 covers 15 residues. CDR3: CASSLLLGGSYEQYF. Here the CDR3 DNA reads TGTGCCAGCAGTTTACTACTAGGGGGGTCCTACGAGCAGTACTTC. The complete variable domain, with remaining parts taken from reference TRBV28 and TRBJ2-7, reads DVKVTQSSRYLVKRTGEKVFLECVQDMDHENMFWYRQDPGLGLRLIYFSYDVKMKEKGDIPEGYSVSREKKERFSLILESASTNQTSMYLCASSLLLGGSYEQYFGPGTRLTVT.

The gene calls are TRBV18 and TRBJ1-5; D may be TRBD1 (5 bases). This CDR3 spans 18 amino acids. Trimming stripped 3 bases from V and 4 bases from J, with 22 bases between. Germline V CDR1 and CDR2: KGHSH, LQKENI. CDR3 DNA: TGTGCCAGCTCACCTCAAAATCAACTCGGGACTTCTAATCAGCCCCAGCATTTT. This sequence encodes CASSPQNQLGTSNQPQHF.

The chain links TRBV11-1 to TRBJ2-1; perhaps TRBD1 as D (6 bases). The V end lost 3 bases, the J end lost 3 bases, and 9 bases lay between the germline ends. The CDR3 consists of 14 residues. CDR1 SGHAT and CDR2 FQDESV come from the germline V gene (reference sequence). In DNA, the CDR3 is TGTGCCAGCAGCTTCGTGACAGGCTACAATGAGCAGTTCTTC. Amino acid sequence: CASSFVTGYNEQFF.

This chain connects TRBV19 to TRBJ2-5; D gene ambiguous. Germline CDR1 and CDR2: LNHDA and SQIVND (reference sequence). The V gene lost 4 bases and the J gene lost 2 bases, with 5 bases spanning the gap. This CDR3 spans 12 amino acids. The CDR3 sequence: CASSKPQETQYF. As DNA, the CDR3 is TGTGCCAGTAGTAAACCACAAGAGACCCAGTACTTC. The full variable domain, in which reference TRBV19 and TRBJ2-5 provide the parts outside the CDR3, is DGGITQSPKYLFRKEGQNVTLSCEQNLNHDAMYWYRQDPGQGLRLIYYSQIVNDFQKGDIAEGYSVSREKKESFPLTVTSAQKNPTAFYLCASSKPQETQYFGPGTRLLVL.

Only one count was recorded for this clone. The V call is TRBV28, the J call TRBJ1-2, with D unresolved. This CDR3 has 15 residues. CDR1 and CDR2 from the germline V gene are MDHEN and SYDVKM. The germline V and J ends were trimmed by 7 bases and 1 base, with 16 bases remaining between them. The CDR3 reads CASMSPGYHNYGYTF. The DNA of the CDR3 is TGTGCCAGCATGAGTCCGGGATACCATAACTATGGCTACACCTTC.